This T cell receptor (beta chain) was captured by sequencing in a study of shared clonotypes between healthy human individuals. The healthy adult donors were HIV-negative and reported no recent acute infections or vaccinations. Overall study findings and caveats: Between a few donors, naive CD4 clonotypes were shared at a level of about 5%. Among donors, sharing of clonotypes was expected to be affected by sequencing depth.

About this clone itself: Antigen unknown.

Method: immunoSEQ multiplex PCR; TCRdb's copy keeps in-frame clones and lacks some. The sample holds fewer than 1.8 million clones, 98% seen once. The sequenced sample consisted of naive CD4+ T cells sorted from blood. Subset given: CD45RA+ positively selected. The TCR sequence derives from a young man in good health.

CDR3 nucleotides: TGCAGCTTTTGGACAAAGAACACCGGGGAGCTGTTTTTT. Translating it yields CSFWTKNTGELFF. The chain links TRBV29-1 to TRBJ2-2, with a possible D match to TRBD1 (5 bases). The CDR3 spans 13 residues. V lost 8 bases to trimming and J lost 1 base, with 11 bases between them. Germline assignment: CDR1 SQVTM and CDR2 ANQGSEA.